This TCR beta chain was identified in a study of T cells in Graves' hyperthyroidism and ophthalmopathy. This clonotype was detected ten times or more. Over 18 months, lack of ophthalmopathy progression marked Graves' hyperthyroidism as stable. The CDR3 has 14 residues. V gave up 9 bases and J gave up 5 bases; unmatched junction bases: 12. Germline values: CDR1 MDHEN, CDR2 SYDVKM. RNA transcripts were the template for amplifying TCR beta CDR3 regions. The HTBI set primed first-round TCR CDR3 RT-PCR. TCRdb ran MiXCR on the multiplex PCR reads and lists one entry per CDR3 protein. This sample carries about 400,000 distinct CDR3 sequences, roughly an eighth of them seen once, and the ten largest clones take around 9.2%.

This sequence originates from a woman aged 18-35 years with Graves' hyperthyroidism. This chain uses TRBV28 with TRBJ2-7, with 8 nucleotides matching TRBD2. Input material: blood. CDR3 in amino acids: CASRRGGVRNEQYF. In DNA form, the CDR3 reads TGTGCCAGTCGCCGGGGGGGGGTAAGGAACGAGCAGTACTTC.